Presented here are 30 T cell receptor beta chains from one specimen sequenced in a study of CD8 T cells in ankylosing spondylitis. Each CDR3 protein gets one entry after TCRdb re-called the 5' RACE reads with MiXCR. Of roughly 250,000 distinct CDR3 sequences listed, less than 10% were seen once; the top ten hold around 6.8%. Specimen: blood, either unsorted or a sorted T cell fraction (not recorded which). Every receptor here comes from a male donor with ankylosing spondylitis or in good health (not recorded which).

This sequence joins TRBV6-1 and TRBJ2-2; 8 positions agree with TRBD1. The CDR3 spans 15 residues. Germline values: CDR1 MNHNS, CDR2 SASEGT. J gave up 4 bases and V 6 bases, and 7 bases lay outside the gene matches. CDR3 amino acids: CASRGTGRSTGELFF. The CDR3, as DNA: TGTGCCAGCAGGGGGACAGGTCGTAGCACCGGGGAGCTGTTTTTT.

This clonotype was seen many times. This chain links TRBV27 with TRBJ1-1, with D uncertain. CDR1 and CDR2 from the germline V gene are MNHEY and SMNVEV (reference sequence). This CDR3 region has 14 residues. V dropped 3 bases and J dropped 1 base, with 9 bases sitting between them. The CDR3 DNA reads as TGTGCCAGCAGTTTTAGCGAACAGAACACTGAAGCTTTCTTT. Encoded protein: CASSFSEQNTEAFF.

This chain joins TRBV30 and TRBJ2-3; the match to TRBD2 covers 9 bases. This CDR3 has 16 amino acids. V lost 2 bases, J lost 3 bases, and 9 bases stayed unmatched. Germline V gene data show CDR1 as GTSNPN and CDR2 as SVGIG (reference sequence). CDR3 loop: CAWSTRGGGGTDTQYF. CDR3 sequence (DNA): TGTGCCTGGAGTACCCGGGGCGGGGGGGGGACAGATACGCAGTATTTT.

The rearrangement links TRBV5-1 to TRBJ2-3, with D possibly matching TRBD2 (6 bases). This CDR3 contains 14 residues. Germline CDR1 reads SGHRS; CDR2 reads YFSETQ. V was clipped by 3 bases and J by 1 base, with 9 bases between them. CDR3 in amino acids: CASSSSSGTDTQYF. The CDR3 region has the DNA TGCGCCAGCAGCTCCTCTAGCGGCACAGATACGCAGTATTTT.

This clonotype occurred many times. The chain links TRBV4-1 to TRBJ2-5; TRBD2 aligns across 12 bases. V lost 1 base, J lost 2 bases, and 8 bases stayed unmatched. This CDR3 has 18 amino acids. In germline, CDR1 is MGHRA, CDR2 YSYEKL. The CDR3 sequence is CASSQALAGGRYQETQYF. CDR3 nucleotides: TGCGCCAGCAGCCAAGCTCTAGCGGGGGGGCGGTATCAAGAGACCCAGTACTTC.

This clonotype occurred many times. V is TRBV12-5 and J is TRBJ2-5; 10 positions match TRBD2. Germline V CDR1 and CDR2: LGHNT, FRNRAP. This CDR3 has 16 amino acids. Trimming removed 1 base from V and 3 bases from J; junction bases left unmatched: 5. The CDR3 coding sequence is TGTGCTAGTGGTTTGGCGCGGACTAGCGGAAAAGAGACCCAGTACTTC. Its translation: CASGLARTSGKETQYF. Together with reference TRBV12-5 and TRBJ2-5, the CDR3 gives the full variable domain: DARVTQTPRHKVTEMGQEVTMRCQPILGHNTVFWYRQTMMQGLELLAYFRNRAPLDDSGMPKDRFSAEMPDATLATLKIQPSEPRDSAVYFCASGLARTSGKETQYFGPGTRLLVL.

J is TRBJ1-5 and V is TRBV2, with D possibly TRBD1 on 5 matching bases. Germline V gene data show CDR1 as SNHLY and CDR2 as FYNNEI. The CDR3 totals 14 residues. V was clipped by 7 bases and J by 7 bases, with 17 bases between them. The CDR3 spells CASTYGTVRQPQHF. CDR3 coding DNA: TGTGCCAGCACCTACGGGACGGTCCGGCAGCCCCAGCATTTT.

This clonotype was observed many times. The CDR3 DNA reads TGCGCCAGCAGCGTCGGGACTCACAATGAGCAGTTCTTC. Its protein is CASSVGTHNEQFF. The chain combines TRBV5-1 with TRBJ2-1, with a tentative D call TRBD2 (6 bases). The CDR3 spans 13 residues. Germline values: CDR1 SGHRS, CDR2 YFSETQ. V gave up 4 bases and J gave up 5 bases, with 10 bases separating them. Drawing the rest from reference TRBV5-1 and TRBJ2-1, the complete variable domain is KAGVTQTPRYLIKTRGQQVTLSCSPISGHRSVSWYQQTPGQGLQFLFEYFSETQRNKGNFPGRFSGRQFSNSRSEMNVSTLELGDSALYLCASSVGTHNEQFFGPGTRLTVL.

This sequence joins TRBV20-1 and TRBJ2-5; TRBD1 matches at 9 bases. Germline CDR1 reads DFQATT; CDR2 reads SNEGSKA (reference sequence). Unmatched junction bases numbered 8, after V lost 5 bases and J lost 4 bases. The CDR3 length is 14 residues. CDR3 bases: TGCAGTGCTTCAAACAGGGGGCGCGGAGAGACCCAGTACTTC. Protein: CSASNRGRGETQYF.

There are many counts of this clonotype. This rearrangement joins TRBV27 to TRBJ2-7; D not certain. From germline, CDR1 is MNHEY and CDR2 SMNVEV (reference sequence). Trimming took 8 bases from V and 3 from J, leaving 8 bases between them. The CDR3 loop spans 11 amino acids. The CDR3 spells CASGTHYEQYF. CDR3 coding DNA: TGTGCCAGCGGAACTCACTACGAGCAGTACTTC.

This clonotype has a count of ten or more. The chain uses TRBV12-3 or TRBV12-4 and TRBJ1-2; D might be TRBD1 (5 bases). This CDR3 is built from 15 residues. The germline V and J ends were trimmed by 5 bases and 4 bases, with 17 bases remaining between them. The DNA of the CDR3 is TGTGCCAGCAGTCCGACACAGGTTGGGGTCTATGGCTACACCTTC. Amino acids: CASSPTQVGVYGYTF.

This clonotype was counted at least ten times. The genes are TRBV11-1 and TRBJ1-1; D is ambiguous. V was trimmed by 5 bases and J by 0 bases, leaving 16 bases between them. Looked up from germline, CDR1 is SGHAT and CDR2 is FQDESV (reference sequence). This CDR3 comprises 16 residues. CDR3 residues: CASSRSLLALNTEAFF. CDR3 sequence (DNA): TGTGCCAGCAGCCGCAGCCTTTTAGCCCTGAACACTGAAGCTTTCTTT.

In its sample, this clonotype was seen many times. The CDR3 DNA is TGCGCCAGCAGCTTGGGACAGGGTAATTCAGATACGCAGTATTTT. Its protein product is CASSLGQGNSDTQYF. The rearrangement uses TRBV5-1 and TRBJ2-3; TRBD1 aligns across 7 bases. CDR1 and CDR2 from the germline V gene are SGHRS and YFSETQ. The trim removed 0 bases at V and 4 bases at J, leaving 5 bases unmatched. This CDR3 comprises 15 residues.

Many counts were recorded for this clonotype. The rearrangement uses TRBV20-1 and TRBJ2-3; TRBD2 is a possible D gene (5 bases). V lost 0 bases to trimming and J lost 4 bases, with 11 bases between them. Per the germline V gene, CDR1 is DFQATT and CDR2 is SNEGSKA (reference sequence). The CDR3 has 14 residues. CDR3 sequence reads: CSARDPRASDTQYF. The CDR3 DNA reads as TGCAGTGCTAGAGATCCGAGGGCTTCAGATACGCAGTATTTT.

The gene calls are TRBV7-8 and TRBJ2-5; TRBD2 matches 11 bases. V was pared by 5 bases and J by 6 bases, with 11 bases of the junction left unmatched. The CDR3 totals 16 residues. CDR1 and CDR2 from the germline V gene are SGHVS and FQNEAQ. Here the CDR3 reads CASSRETSGVRKTQYF. The DNA for the CDR3 is TGTGCCAGCAGCCGCGAGACTAGCGGGGTTCGAAAGACCCAGTACTTC.

This clonotype showed up many times. The junction does not match germline at one end; this may be a read error. The chain links TRBV27 to TRBJ2-7, with TRBD1 identical over 7 bases. This CDR3 is built from 16 residues. Germline V gene data show CDR1 as MNHEY and CDR2 as SMNVEV (reference sequence). The CDR3 spells CASSVSTGEWSYEQYF. Here the CDR3 DNA reads TGTGCCAGCAGTGTATCCACAGGGGAATGGTCCTACGAGCAGTACTTC.

As for this clonotype: A much larger clone differs from this one at a single base, so this may be a read error. The chain has TRBV12-3 or TRBV12-4 and TRBJ1-6; 9 nucleotides agree with TRBD1. This CDR3 region has 14 residues. CDR3 DNA: TGTGCCAGCAGTAGACAGGGGGAAGAGTCACCCTTCCACTTT. It codes for CASSRQGEESPFHF.

The sample holds many counts of this clonotype. The genes are TRBV5-1 and TRBJ1-6, with a weak D call TRBD1 (5 bases). The CDR3 is 14 amino acids. The ends were cut back, 0 bases at V and 7 bases at J, with 8 bases in the middle. The germline V gene has CDR1 SGHRS and CDR2 YFSETQ. In DNA, the CDR3 is TGCGCCAGCAGCTTGGGAGAGGGGAATTCACCCCTCCACTTT. Protein sequence: CASSLGEGNSPLHF.

As DNA, the CDR3 is TGTGCCAGCAGCTTAGATGGCAACTCCATAGGAAACACCATATATTTT. The encoded protein is CASSLDGNSIGNTIYF. V usage is TRBV11-3 and J usage is TRBJ1-3; D not certain. This CDR3 region has 16 residues. V was clipped by 0 bases and J by 4 bases, with 13 bases between them. Germline CDR1 and CDR2: SGHNT and YENEEA.

The V call is TRBV27, the J call TRBJ1-6; 7 bases fit TRBD1. The germline V gene encodes CDR1 MNHEY and CDR2 SMNVEV (reference sequence). The V gene end was trimmed by 7 bases and the J gene end by 13 bases; junction bases not matched to a gene: 22. This CDR3 has 17 residues. CDR3 DNA sequence: TGTGCCAGCACCCATCCCTCCGGCAGGGGGGGCTTAAGGCCCCTCCACTTT. Its protein product is CASTHPSGRGGLRPLHF.

This clonotype was detected ten times or more. The V gene is TRBV7-8, the J gene TRBJ2-3; the D gene is possibly TRBD1 (5 bases). Germline loops: CDR1 SGHVS, CDR2 FQNEAQ. The CDR3 spans 16 residues. Trimming shortened V by 0 bases and J by 2 bases, and 12 bases separated the two germline ends. The CDR3 bases are TGTGCCAGCAGCTTAGCTGGGTCAGGGATCACAGATACGCAGTATTTT. Its translation is CASSLAGSGITDTQYF.

The chain joins TRBV5-1 to TRBJ2-3; D could derive from TRBD1 or TRBD2 (6 bases each). V was trimmed by 4 bases and J by 4 bases, leaving 16 bases between them. This CDR3 is built from 15 residues. The germline CDR1 and CDR2 sequences are SGHRS and YFSETQ. The CDR3 region has the DNA TGCGCCAGCAGCCTCCCCGGGGGCCGGGCAGATACGCAGTATTTT. Encoded protein: CASSLPGGRADTQYF. Complete variable domain (other parts from reference TRBV5-1 and TRBJ2-3): KAGVTQTPRYLIKTRGQQVTLSCSPISGHRSVSWYQQTPGQGLQFLFEYFSETQRNKGNFPGRFSGRQFSNSRSEMNVSTLELGDSALYLCASSLPGGRADTQYFGPGTRLTVL.

At least ten counts were recorded for this clonotype. This chain connects TRBV5-1 to TRBJ1-5; TRBD1 matches at 7 bases. Germline trimming cut 5 bases from V and 1 base from J; bases unmatched to any gene: 6. The CDR3 covers 15 residues. Germline values: CDR1 SGHRS, CDR2 YFSETQ. The CDR3 bases are TGCGCCAGCAGTCAGGGGACAGCGAGCAATCAGCCCCAGCATTTT. It specifies CASSQGTASNQPQHF.

This clonotype was recorded many times. V gene TRBV5-1 combines with J gene TRBJ2-7; D might be TRBD2 (6 bases). V lost 4 bases and J lost 6, with 17 bases in between. The CDR3 spans 14 residues. Germline assignment: CDR1 SGHRS and CDR2 YFSETQ. The CDR3: CASSPSEGLSEQYF. The CDR3, as DNA: TGCGCCAGCAGCCCCTCGGAGGGGCTCTCCGAGCAGTACTTC.

Regarding this clonotype: One end of the junction is discordant with germline, which a read error may explain. The rearrangement joins TRBV11-1 to TRBJ2-7; TRBD2 agrees at 8 bases. CDR1 SGHAT and CDR2 FQDESV come from the germline V gene (reference sequence). The CDR3 loop spans 15 amino acids. CDR3: CASSLEGLASSEQYF. In nucleotides, the CDR3 is TGTGCCAGCAGCCTAGAAGGACTAGCTTCCTCCGAGCAGTACTTC.

This clonotype showed up many times. The genes are TRBV12-3 or TRBV12-4 and TRBJ1-5, with a weak D call TRBD1 (5 bases). Trimming took 8 bases from V and 4 from J, leaving 18 bases between them. The CDR3 is made up of 15 amino acids. The CDR3 protein is CASGERMGRNQPQHF. Written as DNA, the CDR3 is TGTGCCAGCGGCGAACGAATGGGGCGAAATCAGCCCCAGCATTTT.

This clonotype was picked up a small number of times. The V call is TRBV20-1, the J call TRBJ1-2; TRBD1 matches 9 bases. The CDR3 is 14 residues long. Per the germline V gene, CDR1 is DFQATT and CDR2 is SNEGSKA (reference sequence). V gave up 3 bases and J gave up 4 bases; unmatched junction bases: 6. The CDR3 reads CSASRGQGSYGYTF. The CDR3 coding sequence is TGCAGTGCTAGTAGGGGACAGGGATCCTATGGCTACACCTTC.

This clonotype occurred many times. The chain has TRBV5-1 and TRBJ1-2, with TRBD1 matching over 7 bases. V dropped 4 bases and J dropped 4; count of bases not matched to a gene: 7. CDR1 is SGHRS and CDR2 is YFSETQ in the germline V gene. The CDR3 sequence is 14 residues long. In DNA, the CDR3 is TGCGCCAGCAGCACGGGACAGCAGCTCTATGGCTACACCTTC. Translated, it gives CASSTGQQLYGYTF.

At least ten counts were recorded for this clonotype. The CDR3 spells CASSPSRGAYNEQFF. DNA of the CDR3: TGTGCCAGCAGCCCCAGCAGGGGGGCCTACAATGAGCAGTTCTTC. This sequence joins TRBV7-2 and TRBJ2-1; the D gene is possibly TRBD1 (7 bases). The germline CDR1 and CDR2 sequences are SGHTA and FQGNSA. V gave up 5 bases and J gave up 2 bases, with 13 bases separating them. The CDR3 totals 15 residues.

In its sample, this clonotype was seen many times. The CDR3 loop reads CASHTDTYGYTF. The DNA of the CDR3 is TGTGCCAGCCACACGGACACGTATGGCTACACCTTC. The gene calls are TRBV19 and TRBJ1-2; possible D gene TRBD1, 5 bases. The V end was cut by 9 bases, the J end by 5 bases, with 13 bases between. The CDR3 has 12 residues. CDR1 is LNHDA, CDR2 SQIVND, per germline (reference sequence).